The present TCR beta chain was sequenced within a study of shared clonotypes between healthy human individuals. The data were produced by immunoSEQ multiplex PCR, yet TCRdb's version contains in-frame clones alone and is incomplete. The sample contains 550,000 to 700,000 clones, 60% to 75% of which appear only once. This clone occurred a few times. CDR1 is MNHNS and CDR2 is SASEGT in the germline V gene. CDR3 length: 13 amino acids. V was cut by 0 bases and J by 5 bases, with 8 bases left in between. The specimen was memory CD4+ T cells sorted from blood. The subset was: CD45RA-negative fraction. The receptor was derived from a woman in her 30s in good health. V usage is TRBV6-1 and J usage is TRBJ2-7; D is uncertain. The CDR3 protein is CASSEAIQNEQYF. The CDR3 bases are TGTGCCAGCAGTGAAGCCATCCAGAACGAGCAGTACTTC.